These 12 T cell receptor beta chains were sequenced from one sample in a study of vaccination effects on CD4 cells after COVID-19. These receptors' antigens are unknown. ViraFEST used viral peptide pools to expand antigen-specific CD4+ T cells before sequencing. Culture proceeded for about ten days, and CD4+ T cells were then isolated. Participants received two doses of either the BNT162b2 or mRNA-1273 vaccine. TCRdb's copy holds only in-frame clones and misses some; the assay was immunoSEQ multiplex PCR. The sample yields around 24,000 clones, roughly 76% seen once. This sample comprised CD4+ T cells from PBMCs cultured with SARS-CoV-2 spike peptides, obtained after COVID-19 vaccination. The receptor source for this set is a human donor who received a COVID-19 vaccine. Some clones in this sample may be carry-over from other donors' samples.

CDR3 in DNA: TGCGCCAGCAGCGGCCATGGGGCGGGACAAGAGACCCAGTACTTC. Its translation is CASSGHGAGQETQYF. V usage is TRBV5-1 and J usage is TRBJ2-5, with D possibly TRBD2 on 6 matching bases. This CDR3 has 15 amino acids. Germline V CDR1 and CDR2: SGHRS, YFSETQ. The V gene lost 4 bases and the J gene lost 2 bases, with 15 bases spanning the gap.

The chain links TRBV7-2 to TRBJ2-4; D is unclear. Germline assignment: CDR1 SGHTA and CDR2 FQGNSA. The CDR3 spans 13 residues. Trimming pared 8 bases from V and 5 bases from J, leaving 13 bases between. The CDR3 reads CASAQDGQNIQYF. CDR3 sequence (DNA): TGTGCCAGCGCCCAGGACGGTCAAAACATTCAGTACTTC. Drawing the rest from reference TRBV7-2 and TRBJ2-4, the complete variable domain is GAGVSQSPSNKVTEKGKDVELRCDPISGHTALYWYRQSLGQGLEFLIYFQGNSAPDKSGLPSDRFSAERTGGSVSTLTIQRTQQEDSAVYLCASAQDGQNIQYFGAGTRLSVL.

The V call is TRBV6-6, the J call TRBJ1-6; 10 bases agree with TRBD1. CDR1 is MNHNY and CDR2 is SVGAGI in the germline V gene (reference sequence). Trimming at V came to 2 bases and at J to 8 bases, leaving 6 bases not matched to a gene. The CDR3 spans 16 residues. CDR3 sequence: CASSYVGGTGDSPLHF. As DNA, the CDR3 is TGTGCCAGCAGTTACGTAGGAGGGACAGGGGATTCACCCCTCCACTTT.

The V gene is TRBV9, the J gene TRBJ1-2, with unresolved D. V was cut by 0 bases and J by 0 bases, with 9 bases left in between. Germline V gives CDR1 SGDLS, CDR2 YYNGEE. This CDR3 is built from 15 residues. Written as DNA, the CDR3 is TGTGCCAGCAGCGTAGAGCCACAAGCTAACTATGGCTACACCTTC. It yields the protein CASSVEPQANYGYTF.

The chain recombines TRBV14 with TRBJ2-5; 8 bases align to TRBD1. V lost 4 bases and J lost 7; bases outside the gene matches: 11. The CDR3 runs to 15 residues. CDR1 SGHDN and CDR2 FVKESK come from the germline V gene. CDR3 amino acids: CASSLAQGARGTQYF. CDR3 nucleotide sequence: TGTGCCAGCAGCCTTGCTCAGGGGGCGCGGGGGACCCAGTACTTC.

V and J are TRBV10-2 and TRBJ2-2; D is ambiguous. Germline V gene sequence: CDR1 WSHSY, CDR2 SAAADI. This CDR3 region has 13 residues. V was shortened by 10 bases and J by 6 bases, with 15 bases between the two germline ends. The CDR3 is CATAVGLAGELFF. In DNA form, the CDR3 reads TGCGCCACCGCGGTAGGGTTGGCCGGGGAGCTGTTTTTT.

This chain joins TRBV18 and TRBJ1-2, with D possibly matching TRBD1 (6 bases). The CDR3 is 15 residues long. V was cut by 5 bases and J by 2 bases, with 15 bases left in between. Germline CDR1 and CDR2: KGHSH and LQKENI. For the CDR3, the DNA is TGTGCCAGCTCAGAAAATAACAGGGAAAACTATGGCTACACCTTC. Its translation is CASSENNRENYGYTF.

The rearrangement links TRBV28 to TRBJ2-3; no reliable D call. The CDR3 runs 12 residues. The germline V gene has CDR1 MDHEN and CDR2 SYDVKM. V was trimmed by 3 bases and J by 4 bases, leaving 5 bases between them. CDR3 DNA sequence: TGTGCCAGCAGTTTTGTGGCAGATACGCAGTATTTT. Its translation: CASSFVADTQYF.

The rearrangement joins TRBV6-1 to TRBJ1-6; 7 nucleotides agree with TRBD1. J lost 3 bases, V lost 3 bases, and 5 bases had no gene match. Per the germline V gene, CDR1 is MNHNS and CDR2 is SASEGT. The CDR3 loop spans 16 amino acids. For the CDR3, the DNA is TGTGCCAGCAGTGAGACAGGGTTGGTCTATAATTCACCCCTCCACTTT. It codes for CASSETGLVYNSPLHF.

The chain employs TRBV7-2 and TRBJ2-1; TRBD1 matches at 9 bases. V lost 2 bases, J lost 10 bases, and 12 bases stayed unmatched. Germline V lookup: CDR1 SGHTA, CDR2 FQGNSA. The length of the CDR3 is 16 residues. The CDR3: CASSLRRTGGALEQFF. The CDR3 nucleotides are TGTGCCAGCAGCTTAAGACGCACAGGGGGCGCATTGGAGCAGTTCTTC.

This rearrangement joins TRBV4-1 to TRBJ2-2; 10 bases match TRBD1. The CDR3 extends over 15 amino acids. With 9 bases clipped from V and 4 bases from J, the junction kept 8 bases outside the gene matches. Germline values: CDR1 MGHRA, CDR2 YSYEKL. The CDR3, as DNA: TGCGCCAGTACCCCGGGACAGGGGCCCACCGGGGAGCTGTTTTTT. Amino acid sequence: CASTPGQGPTGELFF.

This chain links TRBV6-6 with TRBJ2-2; 7 nucleotides align to TRBD1. Germline trimming cut 7 bases from V and 3 bases from J; bases unmatched to any gene: 5. CDR3 length: 14 amino acids. Germline CDR1 MNHNY, CDR2 SVGAGI (reference sequence). In DNA form, the CDR3 reads TGTGCCAGCACACGCCAGGGGGACACCGGGGAGCTGTTTTTT. Translating it yields CASTRQGDTGELFF.